This T cell receptor (beta chain) was obtained from a study of T-cell reconstitution after alpha-beta-depleted transplantation in children. Study-wide results and caveats: After transplant, at about two months, alpha-beta T cells were reportedly derived from several hundred expanded graft clones. High day-60 TCRbeta diversity in some patients came from surviving recipient T cells and thymic progenitors. Newly generated T cells supplied most T-cell counts and diversity one year post-transplant.

V was pared by 0 bases and J by 0 bases, with 7 bases between. This CDR3 is 15 amino acids long. The V gene's germline CDR1 is MGHRA and CDR2 YSYEKL. A note on this clonotype: The antigen remains undetermined.

Preparation of the TCRbeta library was carried out with unique molecular identifiers. TCRdb processed the PCR reads anew with MiXCR; each CDR3 protein has one entry. This table holds 250,000 to 400,000 distinct CDR3 sequences, approximately 23% found once. This sequence originates from a male patient between 5 and 17 years old who had a stem cell transplant for acute lymphoblastic leukemia, so the T cells may come from the graft donor. The gene calls are TRBV4-1 and TRBJ2-3; D is unclear. The sequenced sample was PBMCs, mostly from graft donor cells, obtained 180 days after TCRalphabeta/CD19-depleted stem cell transplant. The CDR3 DNA follows: TGCGCCAGCAGCCAAGAGCGGTCGAGCACAGATACGCAGTATTTT. Translated: CASSQERSSTDTQYF.